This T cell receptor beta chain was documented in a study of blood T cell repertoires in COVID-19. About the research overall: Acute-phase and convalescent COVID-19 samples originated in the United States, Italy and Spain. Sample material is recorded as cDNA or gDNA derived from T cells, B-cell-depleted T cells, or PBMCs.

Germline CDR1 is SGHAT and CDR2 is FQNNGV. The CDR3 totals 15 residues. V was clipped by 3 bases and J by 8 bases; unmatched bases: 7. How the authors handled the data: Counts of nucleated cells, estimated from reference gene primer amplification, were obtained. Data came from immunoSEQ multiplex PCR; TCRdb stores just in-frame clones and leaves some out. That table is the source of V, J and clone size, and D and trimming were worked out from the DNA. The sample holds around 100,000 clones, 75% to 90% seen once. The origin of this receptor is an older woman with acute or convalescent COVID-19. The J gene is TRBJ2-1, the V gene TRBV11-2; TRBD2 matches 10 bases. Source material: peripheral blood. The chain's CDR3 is CASSFLAGASDEQFF. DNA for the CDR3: TGTGCCAGCAGCTTCCTAGCGGGAGCTTCGGATGAGCAGTTCTTC.